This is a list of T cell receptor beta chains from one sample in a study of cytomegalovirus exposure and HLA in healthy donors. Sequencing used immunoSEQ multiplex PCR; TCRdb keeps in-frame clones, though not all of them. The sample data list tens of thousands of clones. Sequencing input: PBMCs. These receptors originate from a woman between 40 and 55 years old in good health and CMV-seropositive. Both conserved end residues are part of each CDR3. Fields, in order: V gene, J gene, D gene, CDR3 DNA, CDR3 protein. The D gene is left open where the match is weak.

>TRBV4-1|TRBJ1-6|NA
TGCGCCAGCAGCCAAGCGGGGGGGCGACGTTCACCCCTCCACTTT
CASSQAGGRRSPLHF
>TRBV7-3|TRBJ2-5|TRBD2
TGTGCCAGCAGTCCTATACTAGCGGGAGTAGAGACCCAGTACTTC
CASSPILAGVETQYF
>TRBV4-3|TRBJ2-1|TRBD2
TGCGCCAGCAGCCAAGACTCTAGCGGGGGTACGGATGAGCAGTTCTTC
CASSQDSSGGTDEQFF
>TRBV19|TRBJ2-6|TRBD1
TGTGCCAGCCGGGACAGCCCCTCTGGGGCCAACGTCCTGACTTTC
CASRDSPSGANVLTF
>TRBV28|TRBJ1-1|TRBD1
TGTGCCAGCAGGGGACAGGGGCCTGAAGCTTTCTTT
CASRGQGPEAFF
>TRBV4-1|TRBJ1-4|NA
TGCGCCAGCAGCCAAGATTTGGGCAGCCCGGATGAAAAACTGTTTTTT
CASSQDLGSPDEKLFF
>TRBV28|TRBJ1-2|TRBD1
TGTGCCAGTAATACCGGGACAGATGGGTATGGCTACACCTTC
CASNTGTDGYGYTF
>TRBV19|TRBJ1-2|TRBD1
TGTGCCAGTAGCCTGACGGGGACAGGGGCTAACGGCTACACCTTC
CASSLTGTGANGYTF
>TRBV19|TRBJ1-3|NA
TGTGCCAGTAGTATTCGAAAGGAGGCAGGAAACACCATATATTTT
CASSIRKEAGNTIYF
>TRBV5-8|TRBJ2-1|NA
TGTGCCAGCAGTCTATGGAGTGAGCAGTTCTTC
CASSLWSEQFF
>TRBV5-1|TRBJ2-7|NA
TGCGCCAGCAGCTGGGGGACTGGGTACGAGCAGTACTTC
CASSWGTGYEQYF
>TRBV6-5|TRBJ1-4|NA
TGTGCCAGCAGTTACTGGGGGCTATATGATGAAAAACTGTTTTTT
CASSYWGLYDEKLFF
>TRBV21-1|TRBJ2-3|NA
TGTGCCAGCAGCAAAGAGGCGACTAGCGTTCCCGGGACGCAGTATTTT
CASSKEATSVPGTQYF
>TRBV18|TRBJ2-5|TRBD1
TGTGCCAGCTCACCACTAACAGGGGCCGAGTCGGCCCAGTACTTC
CASSPLTGAESAQYF
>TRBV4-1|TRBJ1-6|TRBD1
TGCGCCAGCAGCCTCCGGGACAGGGATAATTCACCCCTCCACTTT
CASSLRDRDNSPLHF
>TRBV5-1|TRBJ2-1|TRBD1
TGCGCCAGCAGCCGGGACAGGGTTTCCTACAATGAGCAGTTCTTC
CASSRDRVSYNEQFF
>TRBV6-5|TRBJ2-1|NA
TGTGCCAGCAGCCCACGGGGGACCCAATACAATGAGCAGTTCTTC
CASSPRGTQYNEQFF
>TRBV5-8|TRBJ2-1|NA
TGTGCCAGCAGCTCCAGCGGGTACTCCTACAATGAGCAGTTCTTC
CASSSSGYSYNEQFF
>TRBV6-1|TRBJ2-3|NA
TGTGCCAGCAGTCATGGCGGAAGTAGCACAGATACGCAGTATTTT
CASSHGGSSTDTQYF
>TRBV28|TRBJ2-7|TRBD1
TGTGCCAGCAATTCCGGGACAGGGTCCTACTACGAGCAGTACTTC
CASNSGTGSYYEQYF
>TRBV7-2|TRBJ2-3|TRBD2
TGTGCCAGCAGCTTCGCGGGGGGGACAGATACGCAGTATTTT
CASSFAGGTDTQYF
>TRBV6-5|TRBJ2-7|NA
TGTGCCAGCAGTTACTCGGGGCCTCCGTCCTACGAGCAGTACTTC
CASSYSGPPSYEQYF
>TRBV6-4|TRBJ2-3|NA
TGTGCCAGCAGTGGGGGGGAGAGCACAGATACGCAGTATTTT
CASSGGESTDTQYF
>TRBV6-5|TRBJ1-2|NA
TGTGCCAGCAGAAAGGATGTGGGGGCGAATGGCTACACCTTC
CASRKDVGANGYTF
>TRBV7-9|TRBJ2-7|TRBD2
TGTGCCAGCAGTCTTACTAGCGGAGTGCAGTACTTC
CASSLTSGVQYF
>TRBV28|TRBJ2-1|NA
TGTGCCAGCAGCTTCCTCTCCCAACAGGCCCGATTCAATGAGCAGTTCTTC
CASSFLSQQARFNEQFF
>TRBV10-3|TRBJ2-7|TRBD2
TGTGCCATCAGTTTCCTAGCGGGAGGCCCCTTATATCCCTACGAGCAGTACTTC
CAISFLAGGPLYPYEQYF
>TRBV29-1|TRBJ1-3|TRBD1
TGCAGCGCTTGGACAGGGGAGGAAGGCACCATATATTTT
CSAWTGEEGTIYF
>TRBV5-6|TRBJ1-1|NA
TGTGCCAGCAGCCCCACTCCAACCTTGAACACTGAAGCTTTCTTT
CASSPTPTLNTEAFF
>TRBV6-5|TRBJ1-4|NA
TGTGCCAGCAGTTACTCGATCCAGGGAGGGTACCGGAAACTGTTTTTT
CASSYSIQGGYRKLFF
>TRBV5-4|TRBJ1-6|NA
TGTGCCAGCAGCTTTTGGGGAGGGAATTCACCCCTCCACTTT
CASSFWGGNSPLHF
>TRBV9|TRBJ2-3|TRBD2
TGTGCCAGCAGCACCAAGCCCGGACTAGCAGCAGATACGCAGTATTTT
CASSTKPGLAADTQYF
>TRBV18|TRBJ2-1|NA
TGTGCCAGCTCACGTTCCTATACCGCGCGGGATGAGCAGTTCTTC
CASSRSYTARDEQFF
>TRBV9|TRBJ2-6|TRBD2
TGTGCCAGCAGCGTAGGTGAGGGGACTAGCTCTGGGGCCAACGTCCTGACTTTC
CASSVGEGTSSGANVLTF
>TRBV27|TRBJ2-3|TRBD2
TGTGCCAGCCGCTTTTCGGGGGGAGATACGCAGTATTTT
CASRFSGGDTQYF
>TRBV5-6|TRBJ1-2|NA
TGTGCCAGCAGCTTAGCAGGGCTTCACTATGGCTACACCTTC
CASSLAGLHYGYTF
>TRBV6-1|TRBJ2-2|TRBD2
TGTGCCAGCAGTGATTTAGCGGGAGAGGGCACCGGGGAGCTGTTTTTT
CASSDLAGEGTGELFF
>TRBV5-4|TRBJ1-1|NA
TGTGCCAGCAGCCATCCTCAGGCTGGGAACACTGAAGCTTTCTTT
CASSHPQAGNTEAFF
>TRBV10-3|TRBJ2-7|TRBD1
TGTGCCATCAGTGATCCAGGACAGGGGGCGCGATACGAGCAGTACTTC
CAISDPGQGARYEQYF
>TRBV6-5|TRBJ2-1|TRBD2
TGTGCCAGCAGTTACTCGGCTAGCGGGAAGGGTAATGAGCAGTTCTTC
CASSYSASGKGNEQFF
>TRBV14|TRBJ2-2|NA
TGTGCCAGCAGCCGTATAACAGGGTTTACGTATGGGGAGCTGTTTTTT
CASSRITGFTYGELFF
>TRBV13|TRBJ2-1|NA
TGTGCCAGCAGCTTGGGGGGGGGCCCCTACAATGAGCAGTTCTTC
CASSLGGGPYNEQFF
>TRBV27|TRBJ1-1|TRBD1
TGTGCCAGTAGACAGGGGGAAACTGAAGCTTTCTTT
CASRQGETEAFF
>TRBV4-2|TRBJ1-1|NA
TGTGCCAGCAGCCAAGGGGAGCTGAACACTGAAGCTTTCTTT
CASSQGELNTEAFF